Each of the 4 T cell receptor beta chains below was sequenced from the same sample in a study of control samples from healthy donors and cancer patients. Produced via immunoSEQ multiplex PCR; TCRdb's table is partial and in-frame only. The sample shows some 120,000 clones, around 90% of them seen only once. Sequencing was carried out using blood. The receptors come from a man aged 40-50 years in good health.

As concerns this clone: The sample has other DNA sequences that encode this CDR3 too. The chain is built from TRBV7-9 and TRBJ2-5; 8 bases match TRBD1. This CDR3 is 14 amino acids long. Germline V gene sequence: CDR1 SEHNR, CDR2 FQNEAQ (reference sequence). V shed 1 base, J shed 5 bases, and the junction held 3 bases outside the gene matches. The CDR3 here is CASSLGTGGETQYF. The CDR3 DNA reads TGTGCCAGCAGCTTAGGTACAGGGGGGGAGACCCAGTACTTC.

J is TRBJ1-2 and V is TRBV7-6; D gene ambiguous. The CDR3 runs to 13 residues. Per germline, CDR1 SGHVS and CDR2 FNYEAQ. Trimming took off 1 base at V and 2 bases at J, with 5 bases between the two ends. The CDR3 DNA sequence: TGTGCCAGCAGCTTAGAAGCGAACTATGGCTACACCTTC. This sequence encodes CASSLEANYGYTF.

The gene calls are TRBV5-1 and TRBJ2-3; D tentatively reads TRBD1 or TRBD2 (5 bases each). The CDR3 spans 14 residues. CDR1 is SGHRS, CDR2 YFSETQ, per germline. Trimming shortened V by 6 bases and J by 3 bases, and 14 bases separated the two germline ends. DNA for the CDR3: TGCGCCAGCAAGGCCAGGGAGAGAACAGATACGCAGTATTTT. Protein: CASKARERTDTQYF.

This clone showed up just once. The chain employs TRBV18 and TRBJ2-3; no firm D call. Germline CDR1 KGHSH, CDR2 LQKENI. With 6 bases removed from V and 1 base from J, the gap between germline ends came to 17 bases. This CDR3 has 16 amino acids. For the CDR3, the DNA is TGTGCCAGCTCGCCGACACCCCCGGACGGCACAGATACGCAGTATTTT. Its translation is CASSPTPPDGTDTQYF.